A selection of T cell receptor beta chains follows, all from one sample in a study of blood T cell repertoires in COVID-19. The assay was immunoSEQ multiplex PCR, and TCRdb's table has in-frame clones only and misses some. Of some 240,000 clones listed, roughly four fifths were seen once; the top ten hold around 9.6%. Sequences were obtained from peripheral blood. These receptors all come from an elderly woman with acute or convalescent COVID-19. CDR3s include the opening cysteine and the closing phenylalanine or tryptophan. D genes are given only for firm matches. Where a row states a size, it is once, few, many or the class of an expanded clone; other rows omit it.

D	J	V	size	CDR3	DNA
TRBD2	TRBJ2-5	TRBV5-1	NA	CASSPDSGSQETQYF	TGCGCCAGCAGCCCGGATAGCGGGTCCCAAGAGACCCAGTACTTC
NA	TRBJ1-3	TRBV20-1	NA	CSGGFGNTIYF	TGCAGTGGCGGCTTTGGAAACACCATATATTTT
NA	TRBJ2-5	TRBV19	NA	CASSMRGRETQYF	TGTGCCAGTAGTATGAGAGGGCGGGAGACCCAGTACTTC
TRBD1	TRBJ1-4	TRBV25-1	NA	CASRQGEKGKLFF	TGTGCCAGCCGACAGGGGGAAAAGGGAAAACTGTTTTTT
TRBD1	TRBJ1-1	TRBV5-1	NA	CASSERQGASTEAFF	TGCGCCAGCAGCGAAAGGCAGGGGGCTTCCACTGAAGCTTTCTTT
TRBD1	TRBJ1-2	TRBV5-1	NA	CASSLVQGSDGYTF	TGCGCCAGCAGCTTGGTACAGGGGAGTGATGGCTACACCTTC
TRBD2	TRBJ2-5	TRBV10-3	NA	CAISEGTSGGPQETQYF	TGTGCCATCAGTGAGGGGACTAGCGGGGGGCCCCAAGAGACCCAGTACTTC
TRBD1	TRBJ1-6	TRBV30	once	CAWSGGTGGSPLHF	TGTGCCTGGAGTGGGGGGACAGGGGGTTCACCCCTCCACTTT
NA	TRBJ2-5	TRBV7-9	NA	CASSLDGTYQETQYF	TGTGCCAGCAGCTTAGACGGGACATATCAAGAGACCCAGTACTTC
NA	TRBJ2-2	TRBV7-2	few	CASSLVAGRTGELFF	TGTGCCAGCAGCTTAGTGGCGGGGAGGACCGGGGAGCTGTTTTTT
NA	TRBJ1-2	TRBV4-1	NA	CASSQDSWARDGYTF	TGCGCCAGCAGCCAAGATTCTTGGGCGCGGGATGGCTACACCTTC
TRBD1	TRBJ2-3	TRBV29-1	NA	CSDLATGRTDTQYF	TGCAGCGACTTAGCGACAGGGCGTACAGATACGCAGTATTTT
NA	TRBJ1-1	TRBV19	NA	CASQYRGTQGVGNTEAFF	TGTGCCAGTCAGTATAGGGGAACGCAAGGAGTGGGGAACACTGAAGCTTTCTTT
NA	TRBJ1-2	TRBV24-1	NA	CATSDPLTASGGYTF	TGTGCCACCAGTGATCCCCTGACAGCCAGCGGGGGCTACACCTTC
TRBD2	TRBJ2-3	TRBV28	once	CASVYGGGRDTQYF	TGTGCCAGCGTCTACGGGGGGGGCCGCGATACGCAGTATTTT
TRBD1	TRBJ1-2	TRBV19	NA	CASSPTTGGYGYTF	TGTGCCAGTAGCCCCACCACAGGGGGCTATGGCTACACCTTC
NA	TRBJ1-6	TRBV14	NA	CASSQQSGISPLHF	TGTGCCAGCAGCCAACAGTCAGGGATTTCACCCCTCCACTTT
NA	TRBJ1-2	TRBV9	NA	CASSVVPGTLGYTF	TGTGCCAGCAGCGTAGTACCTGGGACACTTGGCTACACCTTC
NA	TRBJ2-1	TRBV5-4	NA	CASSIPGDFSYNEQFF	TGTGCCAGCAGCATACCGGGGGACTTCTCCTACAATGAGCAGTTCTTC
TRBD1	TRBJ2-4	TRBV19	NA	CASRQGAGAKNIQYF	TGTGCCAGTAGACAGGGGGCCGGGGCCAAAAACATTCAGTACTTC
NA	TRBJ1-1	TRBV19	NA	CASTLDRNTEAFF	TGTGCCAGTACCCTGGACAGAAACACTGAAGCTTTCTTT
TRBD1	TRBJ2-7	TRBV7-2	NA	CASSLRQGAYEQYF	TGTGCCAGCAGCTTACGACAGGGGGCCTACGAGCAGTACTTC
TRBD2	TRBJ2-3	TRBV4-1	NA	CASSQEGTSGGARDTQYF	TGCGCCAGCAGCCAAGAAGGAACTAGCGGGGGGGCCAGAGATACGCAGTATTTT
TRBD1	TRBJ2-5	TRBV7-2	NA	CASAKDWTGWRKETQYF	TGTGCCAGCGCAAAAGACTGGACAGGGTGGCGGAAAGAGACCCAGTACTTC
NA	TRBJ2-7	TRBV5-1	few	CASSLTLNEQYF	TGCGCCAGCAGCTTGACTCTCAACGAGCAGTACTTC
TRBD1	TRBJ2-2	TRBV7-2	NA	CASSLGSTGGNTGELFF	TGTGCCAGCAGCTTAGGTAGTACAGGGGGTAACACCGGGGAGCTGTTTTTT
NA	TRBJ1-5	TRBV5-5	few	CASSRGGNQPQHF	TGTGCCAGCAGCAGGGGTGGCAATCAGCCCCAGCATTTT
NA	TRBJ1-2	TRBV29-1	NA	CSVPRQDIYGYTF	TGCAGCGTCCCACGACAGGACATCTATGGCTACACCTTC
NA	TRBJ1-1	TRBV11-3	once	CASSLYGNTEAFF	TGTGCCAGCAGCTTATACGGGAACACTGAAGCTTTCTTT
TRBD2	TRBJ2-3	TRBV5-4	NA	CASSLKRLAGAYTDTQYF	TGTGCCAGCAGCCTAAAGAGACTAGCGGGGGCCTACACAGATACGCAGTATTTT
TRBD1	TRBJ1-1	TRBV27	NA	CASSLSGTGGETEAFF	TGTGCCAGCAGTTTATCGGGGACAGGGGGTGAAACTGAAGCTTTCTTT
NA	TRBJ1-2	TRBV2	NA	CASSEEDSRYGYTF	TGTGCCAGCAGTGAAGAGGACAGCCGGTATGGCTACACCTTC
NA	TRBJ2-5	TRBV7-8	NA	CASSPRHRQETQYF	TGTGCCAGCAGCCCCCGACACCGTCAAGAGACCCAGTACTTC
TRBD1	TRBJ1-2	TRBV2	NA	CASSALLDRVDGYTF	TGTGCCAGCAGCGCCCTCCTGGACAGGGTGGATGGCTACACCTTC
TRBD1	TRBJ1-2	TRBV7-9	NA	CASSLGSGTGHRGYTF	TGTGCCAGCAGCTTAGGTTCAGGGACAGGGCACCGTGGCTACACCTTC
TRBD2	TRBJ2-7	TRBV11-2	NA	CASSRGLDPTYEQYF	TGTGCCAGCAGTAGAGGACTAGATCCGACCTACGAGCAGTACTTC
NA	TRBJ2-1	TRBV18	few	CASSPQGRENEQFF	TGTGCCAGCTCACCCCAGGGAAGAGAAAATGAGCAGTTCTTC
NA	TRBJ1-1	TRBV28	NA	CASTESPGLAFF	TGTGCCAGCACCGAATCCCCAGGGTTAGCTTTCTTT
NA	TRBJ2-1	TRBV12-5	NA	CASALGGSYNEQFF	TGTGCTAGTGCGCTCGGCGGCTCCTACAATGAGCAGTTCTTC
NA	TRBJ1-4	TRBV29-1	NA	CSVELRGTLGEKLFF	TGCAGCGTTGAACTCCGAGGGACACTGGGTGAAAAACTGTTTTTT
TRBD1	TRBJ2-3	TRBV5-6	NA	CASSHLRQGGTDTQYF	TGTGCCAGCAGCCACCTGCGACAGGGTGGGACAGATACGCAGTATTTT
TRBD2	TRBJ2-1	TRBV5-4	NA	CASSPTSGGGEQFF	TGTGCCAGCAGCCCTACTAGCGGGGGAGGTGAGCAGTTCTTC
TRBD1	TRBJ1-5	TRBV19	NA	CASSGRTGAVQPQHF	TGTGCCAGTAGTGGAAGGACAGGGGCGGTTCAGCCCCAGCATTTT
TRBD2	TRBJ2-1	TRBV15	few	CATSRERGGLLDEQFF	TGTGCCACCAGCAGAGAGCGGGGGGGCCTACTTGATGAGCAGTTCTTC
NA	TRBJ1-5	TRBV2	NA	CASSEVFSFRGRRFQPQHF	TGTGCCAGCAGTGAAGTCTTCTCCTTCAGGGGCCGAAGGTTTCAGCCCCAGCATTTT